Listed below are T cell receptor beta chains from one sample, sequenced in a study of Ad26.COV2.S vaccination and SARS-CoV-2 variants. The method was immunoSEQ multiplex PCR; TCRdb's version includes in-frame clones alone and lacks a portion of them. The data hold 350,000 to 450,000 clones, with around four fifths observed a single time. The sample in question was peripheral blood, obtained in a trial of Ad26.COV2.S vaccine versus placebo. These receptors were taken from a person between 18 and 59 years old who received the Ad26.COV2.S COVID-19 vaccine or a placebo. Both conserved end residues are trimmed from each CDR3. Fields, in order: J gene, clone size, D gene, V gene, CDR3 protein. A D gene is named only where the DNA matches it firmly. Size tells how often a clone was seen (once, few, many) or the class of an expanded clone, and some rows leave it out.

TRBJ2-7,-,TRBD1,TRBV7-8,ASSSSTGAEQY
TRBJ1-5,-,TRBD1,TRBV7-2,ASSSTGGSQPQH
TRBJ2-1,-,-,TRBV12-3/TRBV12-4,ASSSPTPQF
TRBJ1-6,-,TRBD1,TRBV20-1,SASPGGGSPLH
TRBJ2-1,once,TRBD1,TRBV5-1,ASSFGDRGASEQF
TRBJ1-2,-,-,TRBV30,AEEGLNYGYT
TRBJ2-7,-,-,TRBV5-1,ASSLWGLLYEQY
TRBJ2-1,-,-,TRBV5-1,ASSLDPSGQQF
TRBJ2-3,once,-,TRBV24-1,ATSDYRVGTQY
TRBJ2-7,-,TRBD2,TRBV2,ASGLAGVGLYEQY
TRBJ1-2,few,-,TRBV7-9,ASSSTGLGYGYT
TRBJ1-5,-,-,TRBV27,ASSLNRNSNQPQH
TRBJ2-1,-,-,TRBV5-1,ASSASPREQF
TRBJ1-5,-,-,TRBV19,ASSLAGWQPQH
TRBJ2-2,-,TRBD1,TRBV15,ATSRWTGGKNTGELF
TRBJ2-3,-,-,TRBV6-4,ASSENSVGTQY
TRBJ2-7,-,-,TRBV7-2,ASSRSGLPSYEQY
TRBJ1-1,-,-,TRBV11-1,ASSFSGFTEAF
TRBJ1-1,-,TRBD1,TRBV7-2,ASSSRDRGTF
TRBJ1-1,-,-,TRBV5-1,ASSLGHRVGTEAF
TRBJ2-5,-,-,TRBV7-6,ASSFGGAQETQY
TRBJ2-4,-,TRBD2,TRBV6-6,ASSFPLAAGGDIQY
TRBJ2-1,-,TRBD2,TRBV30,AWITGSLSGRGL
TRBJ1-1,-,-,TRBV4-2,ASSKRGKNTEAF
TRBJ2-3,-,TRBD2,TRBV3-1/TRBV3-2,ASSQLAVSGRTGTQY